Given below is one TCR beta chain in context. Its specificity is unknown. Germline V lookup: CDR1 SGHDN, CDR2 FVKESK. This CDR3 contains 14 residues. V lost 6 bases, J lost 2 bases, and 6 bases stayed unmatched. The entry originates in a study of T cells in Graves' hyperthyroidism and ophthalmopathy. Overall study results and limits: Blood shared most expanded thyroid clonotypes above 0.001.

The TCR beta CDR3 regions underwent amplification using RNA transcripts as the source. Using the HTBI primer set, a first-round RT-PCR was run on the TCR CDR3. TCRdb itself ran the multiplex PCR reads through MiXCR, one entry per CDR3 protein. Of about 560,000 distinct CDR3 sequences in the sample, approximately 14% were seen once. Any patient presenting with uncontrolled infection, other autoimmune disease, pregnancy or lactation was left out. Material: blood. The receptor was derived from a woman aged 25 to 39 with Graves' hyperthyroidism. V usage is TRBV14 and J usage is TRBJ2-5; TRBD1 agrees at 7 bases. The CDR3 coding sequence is TGTGCCAGCAGAGAGGCAGGGGGACAAGAGACCCAGTACTTC. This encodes CASREAGGQETQYF.